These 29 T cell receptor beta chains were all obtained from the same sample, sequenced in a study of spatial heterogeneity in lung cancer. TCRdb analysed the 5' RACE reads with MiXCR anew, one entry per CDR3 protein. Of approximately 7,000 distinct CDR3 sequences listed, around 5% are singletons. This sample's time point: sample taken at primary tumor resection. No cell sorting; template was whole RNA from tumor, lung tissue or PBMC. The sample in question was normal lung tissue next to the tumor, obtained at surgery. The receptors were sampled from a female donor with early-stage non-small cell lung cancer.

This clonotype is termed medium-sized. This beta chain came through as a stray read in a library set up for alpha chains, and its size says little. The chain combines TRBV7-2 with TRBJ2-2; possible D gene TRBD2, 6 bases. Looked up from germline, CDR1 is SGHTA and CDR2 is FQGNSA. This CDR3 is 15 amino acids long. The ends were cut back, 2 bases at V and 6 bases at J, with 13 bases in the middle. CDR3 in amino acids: CASSLRPGESGELFF. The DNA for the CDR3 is TGTGCCAGCAGCTTAAGACCGGGGGAATCCGGGGAGCTGTTTTTT.

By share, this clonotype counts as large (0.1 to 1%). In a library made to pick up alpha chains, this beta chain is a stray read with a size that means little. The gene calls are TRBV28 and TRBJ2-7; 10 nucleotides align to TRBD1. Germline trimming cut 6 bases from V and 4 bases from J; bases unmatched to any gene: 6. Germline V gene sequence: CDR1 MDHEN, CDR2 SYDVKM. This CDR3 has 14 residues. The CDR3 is CASRRDRGVYEQYF. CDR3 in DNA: TGTGCCAGCAGGCGGGACAGGGGAGTATACGAGCAGTACTTC.

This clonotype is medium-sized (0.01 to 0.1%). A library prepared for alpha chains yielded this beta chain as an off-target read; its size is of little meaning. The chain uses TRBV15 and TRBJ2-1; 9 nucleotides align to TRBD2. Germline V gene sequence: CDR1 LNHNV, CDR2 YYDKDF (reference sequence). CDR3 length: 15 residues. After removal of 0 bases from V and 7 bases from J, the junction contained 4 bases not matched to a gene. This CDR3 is CATSRDSGSWNEQFF. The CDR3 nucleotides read TGTGCCACCAGCAGAGATAGCGGGAGTTGGAATGAGCAGTTCTTC.

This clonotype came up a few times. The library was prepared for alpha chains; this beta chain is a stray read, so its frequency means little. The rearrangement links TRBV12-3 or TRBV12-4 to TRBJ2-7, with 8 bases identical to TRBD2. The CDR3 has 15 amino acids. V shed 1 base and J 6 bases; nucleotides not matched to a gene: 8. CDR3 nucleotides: TGTGCCAGCAGTTTAGGGACTAGCACTCCCCGCGAGCAGTACTTC. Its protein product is CASSLGTSTPREQYF.

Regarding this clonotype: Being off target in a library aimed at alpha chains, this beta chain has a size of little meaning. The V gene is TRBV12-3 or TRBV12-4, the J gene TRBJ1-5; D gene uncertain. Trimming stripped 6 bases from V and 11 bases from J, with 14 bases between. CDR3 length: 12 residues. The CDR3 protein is CASSKSGQSQHF. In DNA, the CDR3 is TGTGCCAGCAGCAAAAGTGGCCAGTCCCAGCATTTT.

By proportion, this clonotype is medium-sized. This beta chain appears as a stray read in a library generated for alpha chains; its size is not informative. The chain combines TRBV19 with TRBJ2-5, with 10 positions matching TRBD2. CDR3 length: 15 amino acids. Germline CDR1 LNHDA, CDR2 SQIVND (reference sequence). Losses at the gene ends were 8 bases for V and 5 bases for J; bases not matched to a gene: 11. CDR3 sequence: CASGRSSGSFETQYF. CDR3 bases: TGTGCCAGTGGAAGGTCTAGCGGGAGTTTTGAGACCCAGTACTTC.

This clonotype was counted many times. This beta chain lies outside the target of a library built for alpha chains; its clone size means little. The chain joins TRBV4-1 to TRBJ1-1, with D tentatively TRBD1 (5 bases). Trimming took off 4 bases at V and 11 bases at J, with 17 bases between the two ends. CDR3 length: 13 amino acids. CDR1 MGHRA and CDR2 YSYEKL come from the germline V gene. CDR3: CASSRPGDGGAFF. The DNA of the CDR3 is TGCGCCAGCAGCCGCCCGGGGGACGGTGGCGCTTTCTTT.

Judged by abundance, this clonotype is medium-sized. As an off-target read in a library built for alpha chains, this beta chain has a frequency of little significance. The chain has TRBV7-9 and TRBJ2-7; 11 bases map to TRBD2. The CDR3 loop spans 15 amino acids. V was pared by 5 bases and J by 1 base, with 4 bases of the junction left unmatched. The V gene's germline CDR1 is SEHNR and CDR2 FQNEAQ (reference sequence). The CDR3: CASSPGTSGSYEQYF. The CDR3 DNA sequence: TGTGCCAGCAGCCCCGGGACTAGCGGTTCCTACGAGCAGTACTTC.

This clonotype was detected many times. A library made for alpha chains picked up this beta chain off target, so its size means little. Here the CDR3 DNA reads TGCGCCAGCAGTGAGTCGATCGCGTACGGCACAGATACGCAGTATTTT. This translates into CASSESIAYGTDTQYF. The gene calls are TRBV10-1 and TRBJ2-3; D call uncertain. CDR1 is WNHNN, CDR2 SYGVQD, per germline (reference sequence). V was pared by 0 bases and J by 1 base, with 11 bases between. CDR3 length equals 16 residues.

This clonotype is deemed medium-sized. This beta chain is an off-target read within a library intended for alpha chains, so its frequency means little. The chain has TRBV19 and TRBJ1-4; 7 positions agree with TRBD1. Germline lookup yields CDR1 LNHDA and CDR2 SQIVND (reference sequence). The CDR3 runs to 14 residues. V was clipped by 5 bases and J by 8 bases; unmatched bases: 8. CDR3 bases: TGTGCCAGTAGTTTTCGACAGGGTAACGAAAAACTGTTTTTT. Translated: CASSFRQGNEKLFF.

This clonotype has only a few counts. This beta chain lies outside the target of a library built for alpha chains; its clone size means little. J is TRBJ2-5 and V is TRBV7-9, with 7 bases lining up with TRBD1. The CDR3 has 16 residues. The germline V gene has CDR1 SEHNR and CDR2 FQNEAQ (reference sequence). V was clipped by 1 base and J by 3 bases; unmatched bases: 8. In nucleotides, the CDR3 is TGTGCCAGCAGCTTAGGTCCGGGACAGCGTGAAGAGACCCAGTACTTC. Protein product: CASSLGPGQREETQYF.

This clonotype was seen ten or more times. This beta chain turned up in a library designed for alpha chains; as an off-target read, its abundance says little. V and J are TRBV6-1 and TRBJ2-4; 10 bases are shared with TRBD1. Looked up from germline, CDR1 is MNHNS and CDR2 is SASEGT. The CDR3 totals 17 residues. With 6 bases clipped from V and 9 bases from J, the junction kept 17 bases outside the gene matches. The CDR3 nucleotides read TGTGCCAGCAGCGCCCTGACAGGGGGCGGCCGGGAAAGCATTCAGTACTTC. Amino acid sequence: CASSALTGGGRESIQYF.

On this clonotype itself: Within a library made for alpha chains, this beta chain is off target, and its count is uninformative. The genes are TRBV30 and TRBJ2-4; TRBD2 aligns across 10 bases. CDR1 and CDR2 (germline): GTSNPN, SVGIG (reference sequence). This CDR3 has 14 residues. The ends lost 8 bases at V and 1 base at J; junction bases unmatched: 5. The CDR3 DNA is TGTGCCGGCGAGCGGGAGGGGGCCAAAAACATTCAGTACTTC. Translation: CAGEREGAKNIQYF.

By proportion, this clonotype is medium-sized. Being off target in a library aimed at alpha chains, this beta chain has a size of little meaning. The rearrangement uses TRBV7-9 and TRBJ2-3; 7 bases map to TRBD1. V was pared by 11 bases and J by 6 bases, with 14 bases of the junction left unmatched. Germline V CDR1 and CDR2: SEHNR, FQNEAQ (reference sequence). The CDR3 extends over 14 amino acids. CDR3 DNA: TGTGCCGACGGGACAGAATCGCTGTGGGATACGCAGTATTTT. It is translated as CADGTESLWDTQYF.

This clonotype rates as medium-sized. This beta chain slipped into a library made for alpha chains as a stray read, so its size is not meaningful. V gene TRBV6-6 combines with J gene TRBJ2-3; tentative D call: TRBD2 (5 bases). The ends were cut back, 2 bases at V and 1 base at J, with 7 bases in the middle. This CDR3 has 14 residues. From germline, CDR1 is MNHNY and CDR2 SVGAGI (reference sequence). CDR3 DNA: TGTGCCAGCAGTTACGACTATCGCACAGATACGCAGTATTTT. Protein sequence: CASSYDYRTDTQYF.

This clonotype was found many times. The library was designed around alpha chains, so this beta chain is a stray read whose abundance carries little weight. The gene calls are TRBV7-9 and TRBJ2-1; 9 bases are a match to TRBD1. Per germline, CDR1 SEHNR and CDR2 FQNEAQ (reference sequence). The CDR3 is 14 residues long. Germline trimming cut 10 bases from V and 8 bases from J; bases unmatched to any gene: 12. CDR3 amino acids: CATPHGTGRYEQFF. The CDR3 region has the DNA TGTGCCACCCCCCACGGGACAGGGCGGTATGAGCAGTTCTTC. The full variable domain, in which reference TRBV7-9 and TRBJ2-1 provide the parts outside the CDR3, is DTGVSQNPRHKITKRGQNVTFRCDPISEHNRLYWYRQTLGQGPEFLTYFQNEAQLEKSRLLSDRFSAERPKGSFSTLEIQRTEQGDSAMYLCATPHGTGRYEQFFGPGTRLTVL.

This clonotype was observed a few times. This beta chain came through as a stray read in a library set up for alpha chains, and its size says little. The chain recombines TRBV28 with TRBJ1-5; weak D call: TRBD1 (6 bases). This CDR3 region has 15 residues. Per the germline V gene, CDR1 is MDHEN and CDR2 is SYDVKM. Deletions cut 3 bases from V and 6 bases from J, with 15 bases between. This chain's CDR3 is CASSFDLGGSQPQHF. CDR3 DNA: TGTGCCAGCAGTTTTGACCTAGGGGGGAGTCAGCCCCAGCATTTT.

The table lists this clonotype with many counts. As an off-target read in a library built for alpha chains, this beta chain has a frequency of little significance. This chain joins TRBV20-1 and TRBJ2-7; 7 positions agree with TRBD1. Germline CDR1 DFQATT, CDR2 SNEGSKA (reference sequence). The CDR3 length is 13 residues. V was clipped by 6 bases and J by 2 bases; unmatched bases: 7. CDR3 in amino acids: CSARGTPTYEQYF. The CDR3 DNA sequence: TGCAGTGCCAGGGGGACACCCACCTACGAGCAGTACTTC.

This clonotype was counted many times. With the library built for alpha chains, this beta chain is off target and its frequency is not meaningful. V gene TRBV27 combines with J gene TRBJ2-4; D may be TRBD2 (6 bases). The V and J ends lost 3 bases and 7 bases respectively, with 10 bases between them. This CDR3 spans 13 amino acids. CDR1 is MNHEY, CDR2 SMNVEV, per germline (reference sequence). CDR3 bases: TGTGCCAGCAGTTTCCGGGAGCGGAACATTCAGTACTTC. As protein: CASSFRERNIQYF.

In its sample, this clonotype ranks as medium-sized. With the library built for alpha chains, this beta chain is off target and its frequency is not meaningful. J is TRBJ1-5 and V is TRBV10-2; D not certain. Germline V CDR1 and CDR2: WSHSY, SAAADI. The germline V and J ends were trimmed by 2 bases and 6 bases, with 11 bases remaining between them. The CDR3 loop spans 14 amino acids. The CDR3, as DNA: TGCGCCAGCAGTGAGAGGAGGGTCGGTCAGCCCCAGCATTTT. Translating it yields CASSERRVGQPQHF.

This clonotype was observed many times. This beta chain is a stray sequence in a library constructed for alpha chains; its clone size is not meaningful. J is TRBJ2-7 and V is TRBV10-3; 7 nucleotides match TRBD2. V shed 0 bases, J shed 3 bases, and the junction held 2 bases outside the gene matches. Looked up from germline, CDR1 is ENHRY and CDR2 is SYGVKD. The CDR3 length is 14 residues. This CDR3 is CAISESGTNYEQYF. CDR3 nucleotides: TGTGCCATCAGTGAGTCGGGGACTAACTACGAGCAGTACTTC.

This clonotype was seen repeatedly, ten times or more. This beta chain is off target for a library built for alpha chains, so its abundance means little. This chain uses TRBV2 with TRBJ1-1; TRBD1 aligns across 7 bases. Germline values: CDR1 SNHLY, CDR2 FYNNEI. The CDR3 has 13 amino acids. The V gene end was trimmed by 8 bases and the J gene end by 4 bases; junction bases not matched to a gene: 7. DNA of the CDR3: TGTGCCAGCTCCACAGGGGCGGGCACTGAAGCTTTCTTT. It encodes CASSTGAGTEAFF.

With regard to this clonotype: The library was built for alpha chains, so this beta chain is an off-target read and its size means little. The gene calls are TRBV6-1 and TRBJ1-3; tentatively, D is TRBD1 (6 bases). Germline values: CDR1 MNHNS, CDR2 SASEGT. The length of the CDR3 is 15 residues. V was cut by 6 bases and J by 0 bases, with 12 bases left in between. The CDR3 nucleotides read TGTGCCAGCAGACTACAGGGCGTCTCTGGAAACACCATATATTTT. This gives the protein CASRLQGVSGNTIYF.

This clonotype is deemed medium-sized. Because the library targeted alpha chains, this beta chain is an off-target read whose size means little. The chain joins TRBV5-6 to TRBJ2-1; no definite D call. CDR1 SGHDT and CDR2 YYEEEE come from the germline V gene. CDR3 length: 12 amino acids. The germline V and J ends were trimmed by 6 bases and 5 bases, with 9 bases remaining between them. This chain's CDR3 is CASNRPDNEQFF. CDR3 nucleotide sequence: TGTGCCAGCAACCGACCAGACAATGAGCAGTTCTTC.

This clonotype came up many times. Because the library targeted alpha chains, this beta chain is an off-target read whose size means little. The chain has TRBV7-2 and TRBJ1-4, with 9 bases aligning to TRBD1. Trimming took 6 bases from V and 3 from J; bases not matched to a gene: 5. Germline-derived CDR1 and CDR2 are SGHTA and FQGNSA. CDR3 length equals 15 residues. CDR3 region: CASRTGGSANEKLFF. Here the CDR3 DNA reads TGTGCCAGCAGAACAGGGGGCTCGGCTAATGAAAAACTGTTTTTT.

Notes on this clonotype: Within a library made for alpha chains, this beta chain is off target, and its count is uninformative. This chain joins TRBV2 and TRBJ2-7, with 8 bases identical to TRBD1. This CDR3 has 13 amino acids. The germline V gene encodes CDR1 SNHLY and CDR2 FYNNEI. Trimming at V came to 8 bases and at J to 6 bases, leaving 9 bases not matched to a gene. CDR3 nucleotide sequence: TGTGCCAGCGATGGGGCAGGGGGCGCCGAGCAGTACTTC. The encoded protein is CASDGAGGAEQYF.

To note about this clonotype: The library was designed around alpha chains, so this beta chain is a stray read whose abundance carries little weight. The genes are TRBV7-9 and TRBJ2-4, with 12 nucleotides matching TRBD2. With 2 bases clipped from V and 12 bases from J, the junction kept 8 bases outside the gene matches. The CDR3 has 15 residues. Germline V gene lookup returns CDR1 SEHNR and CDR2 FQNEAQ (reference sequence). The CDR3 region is CASSLSLAGGENQYF. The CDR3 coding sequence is TGTGCCAGCAGCTTAAGTCTAGCGGGAGGGGAGAATCAGTACTTC.

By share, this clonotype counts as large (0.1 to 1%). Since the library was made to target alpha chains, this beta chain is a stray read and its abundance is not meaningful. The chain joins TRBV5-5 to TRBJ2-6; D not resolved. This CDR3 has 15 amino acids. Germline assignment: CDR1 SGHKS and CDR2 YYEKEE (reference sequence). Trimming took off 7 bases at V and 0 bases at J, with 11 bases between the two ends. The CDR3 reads CASGQLFSGANVLTF. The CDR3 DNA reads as TGTGCCAGCGGGCAGCTCTTCTCTGGGGCCAACGTCCTGACTTTC.

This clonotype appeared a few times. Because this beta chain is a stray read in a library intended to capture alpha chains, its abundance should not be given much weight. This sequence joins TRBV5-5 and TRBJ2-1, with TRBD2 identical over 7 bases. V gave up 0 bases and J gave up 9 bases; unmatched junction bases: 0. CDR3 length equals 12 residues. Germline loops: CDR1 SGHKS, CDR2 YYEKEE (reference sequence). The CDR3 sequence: CASSLASGEQFF. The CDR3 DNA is TGTGCCAGCAGCTTGGCTAGCGGTGAGCAGTTCTTC.